The 18 T cell receptor beta chains given below trace back to one sample, sequenced in a study of T cells expressing NK-cell markers. Reprocessing the 5' RACE reads, TCRdb reports a single entry for every CDR3 protein and omits DNA. Its listing shows about 260,000 distinct CDR3 sequences. Sequenced: blood T cells: a sorted CD56 or NKG2C T cell subset, CD4+ or CD8+ T cells, or bulk PBMC T cells (not recorded which). The receptors come from a man aged 18 to 35 in good health.

This sequence joins TRBV29-1 and TRBJ1-2. The CDR3 sequence is 11 residues long. Per the germline V gene, CDR1 is SQVTM and CDR2 is ANQGSEA. The CDR3 here is CSVRLNYGYTF.

V gene TRBV20-1 combines with J gene TRBJ2-5; absent DNA, TCRdb's TRBD1 call cannot be checked. Germline assignment: CDR1 DFQATT and CDR2 SNEGSKA (reference sequence). The CDR3 has 14 amino acids. The CDR3 sequence is CSAKKRQLQETQYF.

This sequence joins TRBV7-2 and TRBJ2-2. Germline CDR1 SGHTA, CDR2 FQGNSA. This CDR3 contains 13 residues. The CDR3 reads CASSLYHTGELFF.

The chain's CDR3 is CASSRSGQGYTEAFF. V usage is TRBV27 and J usage is TRBJ1-1; no DNA is available, so the TRBD1 call from TCRdb remains unchecked. The CDR3 extends over 15 amino acids. Per germline, CDR1 MNHEY and CDR2 SMNVEV (reference sequence).

V is TRBV27 and J is TRBJ2-3; with no DNA, the TCRdb D assignment of TRBD1 cannot be verified. This CDR3 comprises 16 residues. Germline CDR1 reads MNHEY; CDR2 reads SMNVEV (reference sequence). The CDR3 here is CASRMSGAPSTDTQYF.

The chain combines TRBV4-3 with TRBJ2-1. The germline V gene encodes CDR1 LGHNA and CDR2 YSLEER. The CDR3 length is 16 residues. CDR3 sequence: CASSQDLRNTYNEQFF.

The chain couples TRBV3-1 to TRBJ1-6; TCRdb's D call, TRBD1, is unchecked because there is no DNA. From germline, CDR1 is LGHDT and CDR2 YNNKEL (reference sequence). CDR3 size: 18 residues. The CDR3 sequence is CASKIGGHLSSYNSPLHF.

This rearrangement joins TRBV5-4 to TRBJ1-2; TCRdb's D call of TRBD1 is untestable without DNA. This CDR3 is built from 12 residues. Germline assignment: CDR1 SGHNT and CDR2 YYREEE (reference sequence). The CDR3 loop reads CASSIQGLGYTF.

The gene calls are TRBV5-6 and TRBJ2-3; the D gene TCRdb calls, TRBD2, cannot be checked with no DNA. CDR3 size: 18 residues. Germline values: CDR1 SGHDT, CDR2 YYEEEE. The CDR3 here is CASSLRLAGGLSTDTQYF. Full variable domain (missing parts from reference TRBV5-6 and TRBJ2-3): DAGVTQSPTHLIKTRGQQVTLRCSPKSGHDTVSWYQQALGQGPQFIFQYYEEEERQRGNFPDRFSGHQFPNYSSELNVNALLLGDSALYLCASSLRLAGGLSTDTQYFGPGTRLTVL.

The chain has TRBV10-1 and TRBJ1-5; TCRdb's D gene call, TRBD1, goes unchecked for lack of DNA. Germline CDR1 and CDR2: WNHNN and SYGVQD (reference sequence). This CDR3 is built from 15 residues. CDR3: CASRVCRGSNQPQHF.

The chain combines TRBV5-1 with TRBJ2-2. The germline V gene encodes CDR1 SGHRS and CDR2 YFSETQ. The CDR3 runs to 12 residues. CDR3 protein: CASSLSSGELFF. Together with reference TRBV5-1 and TRBJ2-2, the CDR3 gives the full variable domain: KAGVTQTPRYLIKTRGQQVTLSCSPISGHRSVSWYQQTPGQGLQFLFEYFSETQRNKGNFPGRFSGRQFSNSRSEMNVSTLELGDSALYLCASSLSSGELFFGEGSRLTVL.

The chain has TRBV12-3 or TRBV12-4 and TRBJ2-7; the TRBD2 assignment by TCRdb is unverifiable without DNA. The CDR3 runs to 15 residues. The chain's CDR3 is CASSFGGRGSYEQYF.

The genes are TRBV20-1 and TRBJ2-7; TCRdb reports TRBD2, a call that lacks DNA to check it against. The CDR3 runs 13 residues. Germline CDR1 and CDR2: DFQATT and SNEGSKA (reference sequence). The CDR3 loop is CSASLAGGVGQYF.

J is TRBJ2-1 and V is TRBV20-1; as DNA is missing, the TRBD1 call by TCRdb cannot be tested. This CDR3 has 14 residues. The germline V gene has CDR1 DFQATT and CDR2 SNEGSKA (reference sequence). The CDR3 region is CSARSRDSLNEQFF.

V usage is TRBV28 and J usage is TRBJ2-1; TCRdb's assignment of TRBD2 cannot be checked, as there is no DNA. The CDR3 covers 15 residues. In germline, CDR1 is MDHEN, CDR2 SYDVKM. This chain's CDR3 is CASTASSGRGNEQFF.

The chain carries TRBV11-2 and TRBJ2-3; TCRdb returns TRBD2, unconfirmable since there is no DNA. The CDR3 extends over 17 amino acids. The germline V gene has CDR1 SGHAT and CDR2 FQNNGV. CDR3 residues: CASSLGRGSGTTDTQYF.

V gene TRBV18 combines with J gene TRBJ1-4; no DNA is available, so the TRBD1 call from TCRdb remains unchecked. The CDR3 has 11 residues. Germline V gene data show CDR1 as KGHSH and CDR2 as LQKENI. CDR3: CASSPGTVLFF.

The chain has TRBV12-3 or TRBV12-4 and TRBJ1-6. This CDR3 contains 14 residues. The CDR3 protein is CASSLSSYNSPLHF.